The 30 T cell receptor beta chains in this list originate from one sample, sequenced in a study of cytomegalovirus exposure and HLA in healthy donors. The PCR had 60 Vbeta and 13 Jbeta primers. Profiling relied on immunoSEQ multiplex PCR, and the TCRdb table lists in-frame clones only, not all of them. This table lists roughly 190,000 clones. The sequenced sample consisted of PBMCs. These receptors were collected from a woman aged 18-29 years in good health and CMV-seropositive.

The chain couples TRBV27 to TRBJ1-1, with D uncertain. CDR3 length: 12 residues. The germline V and J ends were trimmed by 8 bases and 2 bases, with 9 bases remaining between them. Germline CDR1 reads MNHEY; CDR2 reads SMNVEV (reference sequence). CDR3 DNA sequence: TGTGCCAGCCGAGGGAGAAACACTGAAGCTTTCTTT. Translating gives CASRGRNTEAFF.

J is TRBJ1-1 and V is TRBV30; 7 bases agree with TRBD1. Germline V lookup: CDR1 GTSNPN, CDR2 SVGIG (reference sequence). There are 15 residues in the CDR3. The junction had 4 bases not matched to a gene; V was cut back by 0 bases and J by 0 bases. The CDR3 sequence is CAWSVLQGMNTEAFF. As DNA, the CDR3 is TGTGCCTGGAGTGTTTTACAGGGGATGAACACTGAAGCTTTCTTT.

The CDR3 nucleotides are TGTGCCAGCAGCTTGGCCATGACAGGGGATTACTATGGCTACACCTTC. Protein product: CASSLAMTGDYYGYTF. This sequence joins TRBV5-5 and TRBJ1-2, with 8 bases fitting TRBD1. The J segment lost 3 bases and the V segment lost 0 bases, leaving 7 bases of the junction unmatched. This CDR3 has 16 amino acids. Germline V gene data show CDR1 as SGHKS and CDR2 as YYEKEE (reference sequence).

This sequence joins TRBV14 and TRBJ2-7; TRBD2 matches 9 bases. Trimming at V came to 4 bases and at J to 3 bases, leaving 22 bases not matched to a gene. Germline loops: CDR1 SGHDN, CDR2 FVKESK. The CDR3 is 20 amino acids. In nucleotides, the CDR3 is TGTGCCAGCAGCCGCCGACTAACGGGCGGGGGGGCCCCCGCCTTCTACGAGCAGTACTTC. It yields the protein CASSRRLTGGGAPAFYEQYF.

The chain carries TRBV29-1 and TRBJ1-2; 7 bases line up with TRBD1. Unmatched junction bases numbered 10, after V lost 6 bases and J lost 6 bases. Germline V CDR1 and CDR2: SQVTM, ANQGSEA. This CDR3 spans 13 amino acids. Written as DNA, the CDR3 is TGCAGCGTCACGCGGACAGGACGGGATGGCTACACCTTC. Encoded protein: CSVTRTGRDGYTF.

This chain joins TRBV20-1 and TRBJ2-3; D may be TRBD2 (6 bases). Trimming removed 6 bases from V and 5 bases from J, with 9 bases in between. The CDR3 totals 11 residues. Germline assignment: CDR1 DFQATT and CDR2 SNEGSKA (reference sequence). In DNA, the CDR3 is TGCAGTGCCATGCGGGGAGATACGCAGTATTTT. Encoded protein: CSAMRGDTQYF.

The genes are TRBV11-2 and TRBJ2-7; possible D gene TRBD2, 7 bases. This CDR3 is 14 amino acids long. Between the trimmed V and J ends, which lost 1 base and 6 bases, there was a span of 13 bases. Germline values: CDR1 SGHAT, CDR2 FQNNGV. CDR3 coding DNA: TGTGCCAGCAGCTTAGGTTGGAGGGGGGGCGAGCAGTACTTC. Translated, it gives CASSLGWRGGEQYF.

The chain links TRBV9 to TRBJ2-4; 8 nucleotides match TRBD1. Trimming removed 4 bases from V and 0 bases from J; junction bases left unmatched: 6. This CDR3 region has 16 residues. In germline, CDR1 is SGDLS, CDR2 YYNGEE. CDR3 residues: CASSYGQGLAKNIQYF. CDR3 bases: TGTGCCAGCAGCTACGGACAGGGTCTAGCCAAAAACATTCAGTACTTC.

This chain joins TRBV7-2 and TRBJ2-5; the D gene is possibly TRBD2 (5 bases). Germline CDR1 reads SGHTA; CDR2 reads FQGNSA. Trimming pared 4 bases from V and 2 bases from J, leaving 8 bases between. CDR3 length equals 13 residues. CDR3 sequence: CASSSLGQETQYF. For the CDR3, the DNA is TGTGCCAGCAGCTCACTAGGGCAAGAGACCCAGTACTTC. Variable domain in full (rest from reference TRBV7-2 and TRBJ2-5): GAGVSQSPSNKVTEKGKDVELRCDPISGHTALYWYRQSLGQGLEFLIYFQGNSAPDKSGLPSDRFSAERTGGSVSTLTIQRTQQEDSAVYLCASSSLGQETQYFGPGTRLLVL.

The rearrangement uses TRBV21-1 and TRBJ2-1; no check of the table's D call, TRBD2, against the DNA was made. TRBV21-1 is a known pseudogene. The CDR3 sequence is 17 residues long. CDR3 loop: CASSKVVASGGQNEQFF. In DNA, the CDR3 is TGTGCCAGCAGCAAAGTTGTGGCTAGCGGGGGACAAAATGAGCAGTTCTTC.

The rearrangement joins TRBV13 to TRBJ2-7; D unresolved. The CDR3 length is 13 residues. V lost 5 bases to trimming and J lost 2 bases, with 10 bases between them. The germline CDR1 and CDR2 sequences are PRHDT and FYEKMQ (reference sequence). CDR3 region: CASSPYYAYEQYF. The CDR3 DNA is TGTGCCAGCAGCCCCTACTATGCCTACGAGCAGTACTTC. The variable domain in full, completed from reference TRBV13 and TRBJ2-7, reads AAGVIQSPRHLIKEKRETATLKCYPIPRHDTVYWYQQGPGQDPQFLISFYEKMQSDKGSIPDRFSAQQFSDYHSELNMSSLELGDSALYFCASSPYYAYEQYFGPGTRLTVT.

This chain joins TRBV30 and TRBJ2-7; 8 bases map to TRBD1. Unmatched junction bases numbered 5, after V lost 1 base and J lost 3 bases. This CDR3 has 14 residues. Germline V gives CDR1 GTSNPN, CDR2 SVGIG (reference sequence). The CDR3 bases are TGTGCCTGGAGTGAGACAGGGGAGTTCTACGAGCAGTACTTC. Its translation is CAWSETGEFYEQYF. Full variable domain (rest looked up from reference TRBV30 and TRBJ2-7): SQTIHQWPATLVQPVGSPLSLECTVEGTSNPNLYWYRQAAGRGLQLLFYSVGIGQISSEVPQNLSASRPQDRQFILSSKKLLLSDSGFYLCAWSETGEFYEQYFGPGTRLTVT.

This sequence joins TRBV30 and TRBJ1-2, with 10 nucleotides matching TRBD1. Germline V gives CDR1 GTSNPN, CDR2 SVGIG (reference sequence). Losses at the gene ends were 2 bases for V and 4 bases for J; bases not matched to a gene: 22. This CDR3 is 20 amino acids long. In DNA, the CDR3 is TGTGCCTGGAGTAAAACAGGTTTTGTGGGGACAGGGGAACTTGGCTATGGCTACACCTTC. It translates to CAWSKTGFVGTGELGYGYTF.

This chain links TRBV19 with TRBJ2-6; the D gene is possibly TRBD2 (6 bases). There are 16 residues in the CDR3. Looked up from germline, CDR1 is LNHDA and CDR2 is SQIVND (reference sequence). Deletions cut 4 bases from V and 2 bases from J, with 12 bases between. CDR3: CASSTGREAGANVLTF. The CDR3 DNA reads TGTGCCAGTAGTACCGGGAGAGAGGCTGGGGCCAACGTCCTGACTTTC.

The chain employs TRBV7-9 and TRBJ1-1, with 10 positions matching TRBD1. The trim removed 5 bases at V and 4 bases at J, leaving 10 bases unmatched. CDR1 and CDR2 from the germline V gene are SEHNR and FQNEAQ (reference sequence). This CDR3 contains 16 residues. The CDR3 is CASSLGFRTGGTEAFF. The CDR3 nucleotides are TGTGCCAGCAGCCTCGGTTTTCGGACAGGGGGCACTGAAGCTTTCTTT.

J is TRBJ2-7 and V is TRBV11-2; 9 nucleotides agree with TRBD1. Germline assignment: CDR1 SGHAT and CDR2 FQNNGV. Unmatched junction bases numbered 15, after V lost 1 base and J lost 8 bases. This CDR3 is 17 amino acids long. For the CDR3, the DNA is TGTGCCAGCAGCTTAGTAAGACCGGGACAGGGACCCGCCCAGCAGTACTTC. Its translation is CASSLVRPGQGPAQQYF.

The chain joins TRBV4-3 to TRBJ2-3; 8 bases are shared with TRBD1. The CDR3 is 16 residues long. CDR1 LGHNA and CDR2 YSLEER come from the germline V gene. Germline trimming cut 1 base from V and 2 bases from J; bases unmatched to any gene: 5. CDR3 loop: CASSQARTGLTDTQYF. The DNA for the CDR3 is TGCGCCAGCAGCCAAGCGAGGACAGGGCTCACAGATACGCAGTATTTT.

The chain is built from TRBV7-9 and TRBJ2-7, with 14 bases that match TRBD2. Trimming cost V 5 bases and J 6 bases; bases outside gene matches: 9. Per germline, CDR1 SEHNR and CDR2 FQNEAQ (reference sequence). The CDR3 extends over 16 amino acids. The CDR3 loop is CASSPAGTSGGAEQYF. CDR3 DNA: TGTGCCAGCAGCCCCGCCGGGACTAGCGGGGGCGCCGAGCAGTACTTC.

DNA for the CDR3: TGTGCCATCAGCCCCGCGGGGACTTCTCATCTAGCCAAAAACATTCAGTACTTC. It is translated as CAISPAGTSHLAKNIQYF. The chain couples TRBV10-3 to TRBJ2-4, with D perhaps TRBD2 (6 bases). V was clipped by 6 bases and J by 0 bases, with 21 bases between them. Germline V lookup: CDR1 ENHRY, CDR2 SYGVKD. The CDR3 totals 18 residues.

The rearrangement links TRBV2 to TRBJ2-7; D may be TRBD2 (5 bases). The length of the CDR3 is 14 residues. The V end was cut by 4 bases, the J end by 2 bases, with 12 bases between. Per the germline V gene, CDR1 is SNHLY and CDR2 is FYNNEI. The CDR3 DNA reads as TGTGCCAGCAGTGCTCTACTAGGCACCTACGAGCAGTACTTC. Its protein product is CASSALLGTYEQYF.

For the CDR3, the DNA is TGTGCCAGCGGTAGACTCGGAATGAACACTGAAGCTTTCTTT. As protein: CASGRLGMNTEAFF. This sequence joins TRBV2 and TRBJ1-1; D remains ambiguous. Trimming shortened V by 8 bases and J by 0 bases, and 13 bases separated the two germline ends. CDR1 and CDR2 (germline): SNHLY, FYNNEI. There are 14 residues in the CDR3. Based on the CDR3 plus reference TRBV2 and TRBJ1-1, the full variable domain is EPEVTQTPSHQVTQMGQEVILRCVPISNHLYFYWYRQILGQKVEFLVSFYNNEISEKSEIFDDQFSVERPDGSNFTLKIRSTKLEDSAMYFCASGRLGMNTEAFFGQGTRLTVV.

The rearrangement links TRBV5-1 to TRBJ2-3, with TRBD2 identical over 8 bases. Trimming cost V 0 bases and J 4 bases; bases outside gene matches: 4. The germline CDR1 and CDR2 sequences are SGHRS and YFSETQ. This CDR3 has 15 amino acids. The CDR3 protein is CASSLGAGEADTQYF. CDR3 in DNA: TGCGCCAGCAGCTTGGGAGCGGGAGAGGCAGATACGCAGTATTTT.

This sequence joins TRBV10-1 and TRBJ2-1; 10 bases agree with TRBD2. The CDR3 has 14 amino acids. Germline-derived CDR1 and CDR2 are WNHNN and SYGVQD (reference sequence). The J segment lost 6 bases and the V segment lost 4 bases, leaving 3 bases of the junction unmatched. CDR3 region: CASSAEREGNEQFF. The CDR3, as DNA: TGCGCCAGCAGTGCTGAGCGGGAGGGCAATGAGCAGTTCTTC.

The rearrangement links TRBV6-4 to TRBJ2-1, with D perhaps matching TRBD1 (5 bases). The CDR3 is 13 amino acids. Germline V gene lookup returns CDR1 MRHNA and CDR2 SNTAGT. Trimming left V 3 bases short and J 7 bases short, with 10 bases between. The CDR3 DNA sequence: TGTGCCAGCAGTGAAGGGGCGGAGAATGAGCAGTTCTTC. Translating gives CASSEGAENEQFF.

This chain links TRBV7-2 with TRBJ2-2, with 13 bases matching TRBD2. The junction had 9 bases not matched to a gene; V was cut back by 6 bases and J by 2 bases. The CDR3 covers 18 residues. In germline, CDR1 is SGHTA, CDR2 FQGNSA. The CDR3 here is CASSPRLAGGVNTGELFF. CDR3 DNA: TGTGCCAGCAGTCCAAGACTAGCGGGGGGCGTAAACACCGGGGAGCTGTTTTTT.

V is TRBV19 and J is TRBJ1-4, with 10 bases identical to TRBD1. Germline V gene sequence: CDR1 LNHDA, CDR2 SQIVND (reference sequence). The CDR3 loop spans 15 amino acids. Trimming cost V 2 bases and J 7 bases; bases outside gene matches: 4. The CDR3, as DNA: TGTGCCAGTAGTATATCGGGGACAGGGGTTGAAAAACTGTTTTTT. It codes for CASSISGTGVEKLFF.

This chain links TRBV7-8 with TRBJ1-1; possible D gene TRBD1, 6 bases. The CDR3 runs to 16 residues. V lost 7 bases and J lost 1, with 19 bases in between. The germline gives CDR1 SGHVS, CDR2 FQNEAQ. DNA for the CDR3: TGTGCCAGCACCCCAGGGGTGGGGATTACGAACACTGAAGCTTTCTTT. This translates into CASTPGVGITNTEAFF.

CDR3 in amino acids: CASSTVQGTGNTIYF. DNA of the CDR3: TGTGCCAGCAGCACTGTACAGGGTACTGGAAACACCATATATTTT. The chain employs TRBV6-1 and TRBJ1-3, with D perhaps matching TRBD1 (6 bases). V lost 6 bases, J lost 2 bases, and 14 bases lay in between. This CDR3 spans 15 amino acids. Germline loops: CDR1 MNHNS, CDR2 SASEGT.

This sequence joins TRBV5-6 and TRBJ2-3; TRBD1 agrees at 9 bases. Trimming removed 4 bases from V and 1 base from J; junction bases left unmatched: 7. Germline-derived CDR1 and CDR2 are SGHDT and YYEEEE. CDR3 length equals 16 residues. This CDR3 reads CASSRIDRGGTDTQYF. CDR3 nucleotide sequence: TGTGCCAGCAGCAGAATCGACAGGGGGGGCACAGATACGCAGTATTTT.

This chain joins TRBV15 and TRBJ1-3, with TRBD1 as a possible D gene (6 bases). The germline V gene has CDR1 LNHNV and CDR2 YYDKDF (reference sequence). The ends were cut back, 2 bases at V and 1 base at J, with 9 bases in the middle. The CDR3 loop spans 15 amino acids. This chain's CDR3 is CATSRKGGSGNTIYF. The CDR3 DNA is TGTGCCACCAGCAGAAAAGGGGGATCTGGAAACACCATATATTTT. Complete variable domain (other parts from reference TRBV15 and TRBJ1-3): DAMVIQNPRYQVTQFGKPVTLSCSQTLNHNVMYWYQQKSSQAPKLLFHYYDKDFNNEADTPDNFQSRRPNTSFCFLDIRSPGLGDTAMYLCATSRKGGSGNTIYFGEGSWLTVV.